A selection of T cell receptor beta chains follows, all from one sample in a study of blood T cell dynamics during melanoma immunotherapy. Only in-frame clones appear in the TCRdb table, and some are missing; sequencing was by immunoSEQ multiplex PCR. The sample holds over 10,000 clones; just over 90% are singletons and the top ten take 0.18%. Sequenced here: effector memory CD8+ T cells from blood, sampled from a patient treated with checkpoint blockade. These receptors all stem from a human donor with melanoma. The CDR3 runs from the conserved cysteine through the conserved F or W. The D gene is left open where the match is weak. Part of the rows lack a size; the others show once, few, many or a class for expanded clones.

J gene	CDR3 length	V gene	clone size	D gene	CDR3 protein	CDR3 DNA
TRBJ2-7	15	TRBV28	NA	TRBD1	CASSTTGLLGYEQYF	TGTGCCAGCAGCACGACAGGGCTGCTCGGATACGAGCAGTACTTC
TRBJ2-1	15	TRBV19	NA	TRBD2	CASSKTSGTYNEQFF	TGTGCCAGTAGTAAGACTAGCGGGACCTACAATGAGCAGTTCTTC
TRBJ1-2	13	TRBV9	NA	NA	CASSKRTHDGYTF	TGTGCCAGCAGCAAGAGGACACATGATGGCTACACCTTC
TRBJ2-1	12	TRBV4-1	NA	NA	CASSQVGGEQFF	TGCGCCAGCAGCCAAGTCGGAGGGGAGCAGTTCTTC
TRBJ2-7	15	TRBV19	NA	NA	CASSPELGNLYEQYF	TGTGCCAGTAGTCCTGAGTTAGGGAATTTGTACGAGCAGTACTTC
TRBJ1-2	17	TRBV28	NA	NA	CASTPPGRTSGGYGYTF	TGTGCCAGCACCCCTCCGGGACGGACCTCCGGGGGCTATGGCTACACCTTC
TRBJ1-1	13	TRBV5-5	NA	NA	CASSLGMNTEAFF	TGTGCCAGCAGCTTGGGTATGAACACTGAAGCTTTCTTT
TRBJ2-7	16	TRBV6-1	once	NA	CASSEEWRQTSYEQYF	TGTGCCAGCAGTGAAGAATGGCGTCAGACTTCCTACGAGCAGTACTTC
TRBJ2-1	14	TRBV19	NA	TRBD1	CASSPGTGAYEQFF	TGTGCCAGTAGCCCCGGGACAGGGGCCTATGAGCAGTTCTTC
TRBJ1-3	15	TRBV29-1	NA	NA	CSVRDTMTSGNTIYF	TGCAGCGTCCGGGACACCATGACCTCTGGAAACACCATATATTTT
TRBJ2-5	14	TRBV7-9	NA	NA	CASSLAGLQETQYF	TGTGCCAGCAGCTTAGCGGGCCTCCAAGAGACCCAGTACTTC
TRBJ2-7	15	TRBV4-1	once	TRBD2	CASSQVLAGGNEQYF	TGCGCCAGCAGCCAGGTGCTAGCGGGAGGAAACGAGCAGTACTTC
TRBJ1-1	17	TRBV2	NA	NA	CASSESIILGGNTEAFF	TGTGCCAGCAGCGAGTCTATTATCCTGGGGGGTAACACTGAAGCTTTCTTT
TRBJ1-5	14	TRBV28	few	NA	CASSLDRYNQPQHF	TGTGCCAGCAGTTTGGACCGATACAATCAGCCCCAGCATTTT
TRBJ2-3	14	TRBV2	once	NA	CASREDSSTDTQYF	TGTGCCAGCAGGGAGGACAGTAGCACAGATACGCAGTATTTT
TRBJ2-7	15	TRBV30	NA	NA	CAWSVDCQGNCEQYF	TGTGCCTGGAGTGTAGATTGCCAGGGGAATTGCGAGCAGTACTTC
TRBJ1-5	15	TRBV19	NA	TRBD1	CASSMTGGGNQPQHF	TGTGCCAGTAGTATGACAGGGGGTGGCAATCAGCCCCAGCATTTT
TRBJ2-2	16	TRBV29-1	NA	NA	CSVERGAAAGTGELFF	TGCAGCGTTGAGCGAGGGGCCGCGGCGGGCACCGGGGAGCTGTTTTTT
TRBJ1-2	15	TRBV29-1	NA	NA	CSVPWGEGSGYGYTF	TGCAGCGTCCCCTGGGGGGAAGGATCCGGCTATGGCTACACCTTC
TRBJ2-7	14	TRBV7-9	NA	TRBD1	CASRAGQDRGEQYF	TGTGCCAGCAGGGCGGGACAGGATCGCGGCGAGCAGTACTTC
TRBJ2-7	11	TRBV28	NA	NA	CASTASYEQYF	TGTGCCAGCACAGCATCCTACGAGCAGTACTTC
TRBJ2-1	15	TRBV5-4	NA	NA	CASSSSESPYNEQFF	TGTGCCAGCAGCTCATCGGAGAGTCCCTACAATGAGCAGTTCTTC
TRBJ1-1	12	TRBV19	NA	NA	CASSDPPQEAFF	TGTGCCAGTAGTGACCCTCCCCAAGAAGCTTTCTTT
TRBJ2-2	14	TRBV2	NA	NA	CASSEPGNTGELFF	TGTGCCAGCAGTGAACCCGGGAACACCGGGGAGCTGTTTTTT
TRBJ2-7	13	TRBV7-8	NA	NA	CASSFAVPYEQYF	TGTGCCAGCAGCTTCGCGGTTCCCTACGAGCAGTACTTC
TRBJ1-4	18	TRBV25-1	NA	NA	CASSERYVMGGGNEKLFF	TGTGCCAGCAGTGAAAGATACGTGATGGGGGGAGGTAATGAAAAACTGTTTTTT
TRBJ2-1	15	TRBV19	NA	TRBD1	CASSIGQGADNEQFF	TGTGCCAGTAGCATTGGACAGGGGGCGGACAATGAGCAGTTCTTC
TRBJ1-4	14	TRBV19	NA	NA	CASSMVTTNEKLFF	TGTGCCAGTAGTATGGTTACAACTAATGAAAAACTGTTTTTT
TRBJ1-2	13	TRBV30	NA	NA	CAWEPGTSYGYTF	TGTGCCTGGGAACCCGGGACCTCCTATGGCTACACCTTC
TRBJ2-1	17	TRBV27	NA	TRBD2	CASTLRWREVSYNEQFF	TGTGCCAGCACCCTGAGGTGGCGGGAGGTCTCCTACAATGAGCAGTTCTTC
TRBJ2-1	16	TRBV2	NA	NA	CASRRIRDLKPHEQFF	TGTGCCAGCCGAAGAATCCGGGACCTGAAACCCCATGAGCAGTTCTTC
TRBJ1-2	17	TRBV7-9	NA	NA	CASSLVAGQGPNYGYTF	TGTGCCAGCAGCTTAGTAGCTGGGCAGGGACCTAACTATGGCTACACCTTC
TRBJ1-5	18	TRBV19	NA	NA	CASSTSGTPSPLNQPQHF	TGTGCCAGTAGTACATCCGGGACACCTAGCCCCCTCAATCAGCCCCAGCATTTT
TRBJ2-1	16	TRBV19	NA	TRBD2	CASSIVLAGSYNEQFF	TGTGCCAGTAGTATAGTTCTAGCGGGCTCCTACAATGAGCAGTTCTTC
TRBJ2-4	15	TRBV27	NA	TRBD1	CASSLNPGGAGIQYF	TGTGCCAGCAGTTTAAACCCAGGGGGCGCGGGCATTCAGTACTTC
TRBJ2-7	16	TRBV18	once	TRBD1	CASSPPPGTVTYEQYF	TGTGCCAGCTCACCACCCCCGGGGACAGTAACCTACGAGCAGTACTTC
TRBJ1-1	13	TRBV2	NA	NA	CASSEGSGNKAFF	TGTGCCAGCAGTGAAGGGTCGGGGAATAAAGCTTTCTTT
TRBJ2-1	16	TRBV12-5	NA	TRBD2	CASGPTSGSFSNEQFF	TGTGCTAGTGGACCGACTAGCGGGAGTTTCTCCAATGAGCAGTTCTTC
TRBJ2-5	16	TRBV18	once	NA	CASSLLQGEPQETQYF	TGTGCCAGCTCACTCCTACAGGGTGAACCTCAAGAGACCCAGTACTTC
TRBJ2-7	14	TRBV19	NA	NA	CASSIGPVSYEQYF	TGTGCCAGTAGTATTGGGCCCGTCTCCTACGAGCAGTACTTC
TRBJ2-7	13	TRBV4-1	NA	NA	CASSQGRSYEQYF	TGCGCCAGCAGCCAAGGGCGGTCCTACGAGCAGTACTTC
TRBJ2-7	13	TRBV2	NA	NA	CASSEGGYYEQYF	TGTGCCAGCAGTGAAGGGGGCTACTACGAGCAGTACTTC
TRBJ2-7	14	TRBV7-6	NA	TRBD1	CASSRGTGGYEQYF	TGTGCCAGCAGCCGAGGCACAGGGGGGTACGAGCAGTACTTC
TRBJ2-1	15	TRBV19	NA	TRBD2	CASSMIAGEGNEQFF	TGTGCCAGTAGTATGATAGCGGGAGAGGGAAATGAGCAGTTCTTC
TRBJ2-2	14	TRBV5-1	once	NA	CASSFDSNTGELFF	TGCGCCAGCAGCTTCGACAGTAACACCGGGGAGCTGTTTTTT
TRBJ1-2	13	TRBV6-5	once	NA	CASSPLEEAGYTF	TGTGCCAGCAGCCCACTCGAAGAGGCCGGCTACACCTTC
TRBJ2-3	16	TRBV19	NA	NA	CASSKTRAVGTDTQYF	TGTGCCAGTAGTAAGACGAGGGCGGTGGGTACAGATACGCAGTATTTT
TRBJ1-1	13	TRBV19	NA	NA	CASSQTGYTEAFF	TGTGCCAGTAGTCAAACAGGATACACTGAAGCTTTCTTT
TRBJ2-7	13	TRBV14	once	NA	CASSQEGWGEQYF	TGTGCCAGCAGCCAAGAGGGGTGGGGCGAGCAGTACTTC
TRBJ1-1	13	TRBV5-5	NA	TRBD1	CASSFGQGTEAFF	TGTGCCAGCAGCTTCGGACAGGGAACGGAAGCTTTCTTT
TRBJ1-6	16	TRBV10-2	NA	NA	CASFPLDIKADSPLHF	TGCGCCAGCTTCCCTCTCGACATTAAGGCGGATTCACCCCTCCACTTT
TRBJ2-7	14	TRBV27	few	TRBD2	CASSGLAGVYEQYF	TGTGCCAGCAGCGGACTAGCGGGAGTCTACGAGCAGTACTTC
TRBJ1-1	13	TRBV30	NA	NA	CAWSASGDTEAFF	TGTGCCTGGAGTGCCTCGGGGGACACTGAAGCTTTCTTT
TRBJ2-3	13	TRBV19	NA	NA	CASYSQGTDTQYF	TGTGCCAGCTACTCACAGGGAACAGATACGCAGTATTTT
TRBJ2-1	15	TRBV7-7	NA	TRBD1	CASSLAATGGDEQFF	TGTGCTAGCAGCTTAGCCGCAACAGGGGGCGATGAGCAGTTCTTC
TRBJ1-4	14	TRBV30	NA	NA	CAWSVGSTNEKLFF	TGTGCCTGGAGTGTAGGCAGTACTAATGAAAAACTGTTTTTT
TRBJ1-4	16	TRBV27	NA	NA	CASSPRWPPGIEKLFF	TGTGCCAGCAGTCCCCGGTGGCCACCCGGAATCGAAAAACTGTTTTTT
TRBJ1-1	15	TRBV5-1	NA	TRBD1	CASSLGEGATTEAFF	TGCGCCAGCAGCCTCGGAGAGGGGGCGACCACTGAAGCTTTCTTT
TRBJ2-2	12	TRBV5-1	NA	NA	CASSFEAGELFF	TGCGCCAGCAGCTTCGAAGCCGGGGAGCTGTTTTTT